In its sample, the clone carrying this T cell receptor beta chain was seen once. The antigen remains unidentified. Other DNA sequences from this sample encode an identical CDR3 as well. From germline, CDR1 is MDHEN and CDR2 SYDVKM. This CDR3 spans 14 amino acids. Trimming left V 2 bases short and J 2 bases short, with 7 bases between. PCR used 60 Vbeta primers and 13 Jbeta primers. Libraries were prepared by immunoSEQ multiplex PCR; TCRdb keeps only in-frame clonotypes and omits some of them. The table records 170,000 or so clones, approximately 80% of them present only once. Though probably carrying unrecorded immune exposures, donors were nominally healthy at sampling. This sample was taken from a study of cytomegalovirus exposure and HLA in healthy donors. For the study at large: Drawn from HLA-typed donors, 65 million to 100 million unique TCRs were held in an early data release.

General observations from the study: Many donors carried some public TCRs, although rarity characterized most TCR sequences. TCR association rates varied by HLA locus in a later analysis, with DRB1 highest and HLA-C lowest.

Sequencing was done on a sample of PBMCs. This chain connects TRBV28 to TRBJ1-5; D remains ambiguous. The sequence was obtained from a woman aged 25-40 years in good health and CMV-seronegative. CDR3 nucleotides: TGTGCCAGCAGTTTAGTCCGCGGCAATCAGCCCCAGCATTTT. Amino acid sequence: CASSLVRGNQPQHF.